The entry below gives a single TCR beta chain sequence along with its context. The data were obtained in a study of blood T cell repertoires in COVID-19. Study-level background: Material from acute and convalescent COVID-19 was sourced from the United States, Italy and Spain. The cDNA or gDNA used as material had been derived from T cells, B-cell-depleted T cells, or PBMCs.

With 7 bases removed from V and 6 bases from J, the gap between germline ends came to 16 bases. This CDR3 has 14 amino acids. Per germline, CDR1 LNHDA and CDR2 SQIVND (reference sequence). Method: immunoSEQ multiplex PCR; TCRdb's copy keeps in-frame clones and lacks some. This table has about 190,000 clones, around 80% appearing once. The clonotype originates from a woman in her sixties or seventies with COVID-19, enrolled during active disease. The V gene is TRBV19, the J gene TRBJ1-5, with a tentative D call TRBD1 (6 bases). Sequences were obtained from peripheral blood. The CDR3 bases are TGTGCCAGTAACGGAAGGGGGTTGTTTCAGCCCCAGCATTTT. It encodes CASNGRGLFQPQHF. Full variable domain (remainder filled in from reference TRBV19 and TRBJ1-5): DGGITQSPKYLFRKEGQNVTLSCEQNLNHDAMYWYRQDPGQGLRLIYYSQIVNDFQKGDIAEGYSVSREKKESFPLTVTSAQKNPTAFYLCASNGRGLFQPQHFGDGTRLSIL.